The T cell receptor beta chain described here comes from a study of molecular identifiers for immune sequencing clone quantification. TCRdb ran MiXCR on the PCR reads and lists one entry per CDR3 protein. The table records more than 50,000 distinct CDR3 sequences, under 20% of them present only once. In the sort, naive CD8 T cells were defined as CD8+CD4-CCR7+CD45RA+. V was cut by 0 bases and J by 4 bases, with 6 bases left in between. Germline values: CDR1 MNHEY, CDR2 SMNVEV (reference sequence). This CDR3 spans 13 amino acids. The chain has TRBV27 and TRBJ1-2, with no clear D. This TCR derives from a human donor in good health. Some libraries in this study had Jurkat cell RNA spiked in. The sample consisted of naive CD8+ T cells from blood, with Jurkat cell RNA spiked in. Sample subset: FACS-sorted CD8+CD4-CCR7+CD45RA+ naive T cells. CDR3 sequence: CASSLSSVYGYTF. The CDR3 nucleotides are TGTGCCAGCAGTTTATCCTCCGTCTATGGCTACACCTTC.